Described below is a single TCR beta chain sequence and its context. This clonotype was found a few times. Its antigen is unknown. No base-level quality is on record; no much larger clone is a single base apart. These data originate in a study of T-cell reconstitution after alpha-beta-depleted transplantation in children (dated by TCRdb to the mid-2010s). Context from the whole study: Using TCR repertoire profiling, the study followed T-cell immune reconstitution in a quantitative way in children after TCRalphabeta/CD19-depleted allogeneic hematopoietic cell transplantation.

The cysteine opens and the phenylalanine closes a CDR3 of 13 amino acids. Only the CDR3 part of the read is kept: 39 bases, read in frame from the first base. The junction carries 12 bases between V and J, which are trimmed by 8 bases and 4 bases respectively. CDR1 and CDR2 (LGHNA, YSLEER) derive from the germline V gene. Preparation of the library involved PCR. Sequencing took place on an Illumina HiSeq 2500. To normalize quantification of the TCRbeta repertoire, the TCR libraries were built with molecular barcoding that relied on unique molecular identifiers. The public reads were reprocessed in TCRdb via fastp at Q25 and MiXCR, keeping in-frame beta chains. One record per CDR3 amino acid sequence lists the most common genes and DNA. This sample is represented by about 360,000 distinct CDR3 sequences; more than 10% of them were singletons. 3.5% to 4.5% of the sample belongs to the ten largest clones.

The sample consisted of PBMCs, taken from the stem cell graft. Rearrangement joined TRBV4-3 to TRBJ1-3; a confident D gene designation cannot be given. This receptor was identified in a human donor who donated a stem cell graft to a child with Fanconi anemia. The CDR3 corresponds to CASGIQRGNTIYF. In nucleotides, the sequence is TGCGCCAGCGGGATCCAGAGAGGAAACACCATATATTTT.